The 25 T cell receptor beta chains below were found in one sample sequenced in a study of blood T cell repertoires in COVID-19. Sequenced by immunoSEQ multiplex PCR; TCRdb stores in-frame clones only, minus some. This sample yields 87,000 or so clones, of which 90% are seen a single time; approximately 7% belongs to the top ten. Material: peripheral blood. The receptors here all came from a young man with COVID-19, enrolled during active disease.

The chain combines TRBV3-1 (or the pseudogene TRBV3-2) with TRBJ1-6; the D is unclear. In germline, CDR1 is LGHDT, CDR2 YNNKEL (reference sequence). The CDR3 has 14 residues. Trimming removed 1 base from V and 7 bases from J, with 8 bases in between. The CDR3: CASSQAYGNSPLHF. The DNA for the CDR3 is TGTGCCAGCAGCCAAGCCTACGGGAATTCACCCCTCCACTTT.

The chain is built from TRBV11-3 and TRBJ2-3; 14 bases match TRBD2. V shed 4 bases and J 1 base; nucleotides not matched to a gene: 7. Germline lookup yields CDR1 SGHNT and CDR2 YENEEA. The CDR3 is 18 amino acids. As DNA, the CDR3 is TGTGCCAGCAGCTCCGGACTAGCGGGGGGATTCGGCACAGATACGCAGTATTTT. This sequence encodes CASSSGLAGGFGTDTQYF.

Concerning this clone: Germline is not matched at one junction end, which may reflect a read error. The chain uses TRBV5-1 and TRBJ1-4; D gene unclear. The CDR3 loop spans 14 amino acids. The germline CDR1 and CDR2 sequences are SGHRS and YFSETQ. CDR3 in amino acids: CASSLGEKDEKLLF. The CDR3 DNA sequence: TGCGCCAGCAGCTTGGGGGAGAAGGATGAAAAACTGCTTTTT. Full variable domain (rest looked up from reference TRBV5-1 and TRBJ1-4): KAGVTQTPRYLIKTRGQQVTLSCSPISGHRSVSWYQQTPGQGLQFLFEYFSETQRNKGNFPGRFSGRQFSNSRSEMNVSTLELGDSALYLCASSLGEKDEKLLFGSGTQLSVL.

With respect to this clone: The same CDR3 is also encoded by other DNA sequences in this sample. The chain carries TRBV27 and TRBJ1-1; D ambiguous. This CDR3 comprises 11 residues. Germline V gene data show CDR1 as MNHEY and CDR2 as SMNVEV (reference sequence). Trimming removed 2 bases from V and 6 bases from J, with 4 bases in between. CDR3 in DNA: TGTGCCAGCAGTTTAGGCCCTGAAGCTTTCTTT. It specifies CASSLGPEAFF.

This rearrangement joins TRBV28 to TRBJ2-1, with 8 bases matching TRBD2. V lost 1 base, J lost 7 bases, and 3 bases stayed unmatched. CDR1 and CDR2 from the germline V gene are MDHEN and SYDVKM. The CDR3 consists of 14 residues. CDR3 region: CASSLFGTRNEQFF. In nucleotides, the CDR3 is TGTGCCAGCAGTTTATTTGGGACTAGGAATGAGCAGTTCTTC.

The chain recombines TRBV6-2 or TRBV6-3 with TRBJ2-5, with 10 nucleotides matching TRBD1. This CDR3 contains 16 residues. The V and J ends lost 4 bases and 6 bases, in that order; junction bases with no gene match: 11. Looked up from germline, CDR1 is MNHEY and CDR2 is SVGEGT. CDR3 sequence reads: CASSSIRDRGVKTQYF. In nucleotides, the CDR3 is TGTGCCAGCAGTTCTATCCGGGACAGGGGCGTTAAGACCCAGTACTTC.

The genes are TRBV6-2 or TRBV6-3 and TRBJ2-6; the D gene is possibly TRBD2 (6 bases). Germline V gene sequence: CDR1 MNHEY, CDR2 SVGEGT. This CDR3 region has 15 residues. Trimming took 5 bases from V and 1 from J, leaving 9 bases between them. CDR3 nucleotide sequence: TGTGCCAGCAGTCGGGAGCAGTCTGGGGCCAACGTCCTGACTTTC. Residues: CASSREQSGANVLTF.

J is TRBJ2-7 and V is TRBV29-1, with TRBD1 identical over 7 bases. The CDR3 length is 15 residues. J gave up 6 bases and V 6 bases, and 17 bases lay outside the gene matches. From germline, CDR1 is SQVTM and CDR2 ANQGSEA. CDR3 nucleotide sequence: TGCAGCGTCAAAAATGCCGGGACAGCCGGCTCCGAGCAGTACTTC. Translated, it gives CSVKNAGTAGSEQYF.

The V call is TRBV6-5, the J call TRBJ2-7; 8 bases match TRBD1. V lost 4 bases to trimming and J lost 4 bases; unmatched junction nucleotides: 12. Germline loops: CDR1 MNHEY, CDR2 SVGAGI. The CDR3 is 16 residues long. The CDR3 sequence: CASSSQTTGAAYEQYF. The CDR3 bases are TGTGCCAGCAGTTCCCAGACGACAGGGGCAGCGTACGAGCAGTACTTC.

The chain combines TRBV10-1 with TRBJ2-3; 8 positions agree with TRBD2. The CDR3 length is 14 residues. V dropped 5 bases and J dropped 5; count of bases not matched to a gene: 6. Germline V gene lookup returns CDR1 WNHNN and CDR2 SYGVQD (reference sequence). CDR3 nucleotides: TGCGCCAGCAGTTCGGGAGGGCCGGGAGATACGCAGTATTTT. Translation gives CASSSGGPGDTQYF.

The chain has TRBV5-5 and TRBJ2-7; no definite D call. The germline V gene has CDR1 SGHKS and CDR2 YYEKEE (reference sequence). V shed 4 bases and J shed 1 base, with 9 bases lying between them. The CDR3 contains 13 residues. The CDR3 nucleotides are TGTGCCAGCAGCCTAACAGCATCCTACGAGCAGTACTTC. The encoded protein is CASSLTASYEQYF.

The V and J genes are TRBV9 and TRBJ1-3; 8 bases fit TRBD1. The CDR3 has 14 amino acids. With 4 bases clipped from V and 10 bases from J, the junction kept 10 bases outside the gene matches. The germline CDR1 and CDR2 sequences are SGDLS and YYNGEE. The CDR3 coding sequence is TGTGCCAGCAGCCCTTCGGGACAGGCGGCTACCATATATTTT. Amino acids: CASSPSGQAATIYF.

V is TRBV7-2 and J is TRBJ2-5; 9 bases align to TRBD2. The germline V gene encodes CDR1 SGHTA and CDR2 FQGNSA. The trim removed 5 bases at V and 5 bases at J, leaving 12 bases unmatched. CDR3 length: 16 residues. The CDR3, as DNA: TGTGCCAGCAGCGCGTCTATGGCGGGAGGGAGTGAGACCCAGTACTTC. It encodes CASSASMAGGSETQYF.

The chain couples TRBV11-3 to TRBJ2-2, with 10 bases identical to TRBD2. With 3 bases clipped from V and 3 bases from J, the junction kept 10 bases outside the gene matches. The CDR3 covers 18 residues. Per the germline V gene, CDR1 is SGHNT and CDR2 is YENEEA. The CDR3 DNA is TGTGCCAGCAGCTTGGGGGCACGTCTAGCGGGAGACACCGGGGAGCTGTTTTTT. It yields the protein CASSLGARLAGDTGELFF.

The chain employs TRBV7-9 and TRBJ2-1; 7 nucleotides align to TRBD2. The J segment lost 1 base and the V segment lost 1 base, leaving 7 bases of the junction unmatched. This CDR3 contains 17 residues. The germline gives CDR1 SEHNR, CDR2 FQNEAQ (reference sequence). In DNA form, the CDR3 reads TGTGCCAGCAGCTTAGGATGGCGGGAGCATTCCTACAATGAGCAGTTCTTC. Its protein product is CASSLGWREHSYNEQFF.

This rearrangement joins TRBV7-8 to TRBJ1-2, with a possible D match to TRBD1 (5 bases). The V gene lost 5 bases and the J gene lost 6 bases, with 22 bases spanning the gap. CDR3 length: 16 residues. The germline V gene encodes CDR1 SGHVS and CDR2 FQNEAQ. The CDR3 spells CASSLVGGKMSDGYTF. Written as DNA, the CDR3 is TGTGCCAGCAGCCTAGTTGGGGGGAAAATGAGTGATGGCTACACCTTC.

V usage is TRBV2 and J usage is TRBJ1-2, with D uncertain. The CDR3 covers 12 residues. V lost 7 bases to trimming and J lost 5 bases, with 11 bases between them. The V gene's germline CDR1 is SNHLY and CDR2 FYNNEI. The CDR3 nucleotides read TGTGCCAGCACTAGCACTTTATATGGCTACACCTTC. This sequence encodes CASTSTLYGYTF.

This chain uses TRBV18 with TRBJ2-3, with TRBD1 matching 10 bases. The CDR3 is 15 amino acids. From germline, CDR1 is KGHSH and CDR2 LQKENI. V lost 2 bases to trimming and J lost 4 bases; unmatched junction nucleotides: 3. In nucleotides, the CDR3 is TGTGCCAGCTCACCATTTGGACAGGGGGCAGATACGCAGTATTTT. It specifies CASSPFGQGADTQYF.

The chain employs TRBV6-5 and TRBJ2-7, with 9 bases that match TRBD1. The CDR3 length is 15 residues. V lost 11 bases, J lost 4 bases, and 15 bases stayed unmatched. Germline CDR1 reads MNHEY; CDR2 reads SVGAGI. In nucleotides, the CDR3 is TGTGCCGGGGCCCCCCAGGGGACAGGGAGATACGAGCAGTACTTC. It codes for CAGAPQGTGRYEQYF.

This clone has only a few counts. The CDR3 region has the DNA TGTGCCAGCACCGCCACAGGGATCTCACCCCTCCACTTT. Translating it yields CASTATGISPLHF. The J gene is TRBJ1-6, the V gene TRBV7-2; maybe TRBD1 (6 bases). CDR1 is SGHTA, CDR2 FQGNSA, per germline. The CDR3 is made up of 13 amino acids. V shed 7 bases and J shed 10 bases, with 14 bases lying between them.

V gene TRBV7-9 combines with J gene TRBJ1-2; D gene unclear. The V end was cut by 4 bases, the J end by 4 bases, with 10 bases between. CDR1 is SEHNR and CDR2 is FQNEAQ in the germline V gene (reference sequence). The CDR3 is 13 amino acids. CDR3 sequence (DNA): TGTGCCAGCAGCTCCCCCGGACTCTATGGCTACACCTTC. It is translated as CASSSPGLYGYTF.

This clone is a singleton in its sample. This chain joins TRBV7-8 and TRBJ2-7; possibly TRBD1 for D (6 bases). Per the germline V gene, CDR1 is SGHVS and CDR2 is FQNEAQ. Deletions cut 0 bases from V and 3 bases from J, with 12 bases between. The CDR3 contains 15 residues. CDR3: CASSLAGQLYYEQYF. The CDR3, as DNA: TGTGCCAGCAGCTTAGCGGGACAACTCTACTACGAGCAGTACTTC. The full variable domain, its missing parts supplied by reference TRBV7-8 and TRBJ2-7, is GAGVSQSPRYKVAKRGQDVALRCDPISGHVSLFWYQQALGQGPEFLTYFQNEAQLDKSGLPSDRFFAERPEGSVSTLKIQRTQQEDSAVYLCASSLAGQLYYEQYFGPGTRLTVT.

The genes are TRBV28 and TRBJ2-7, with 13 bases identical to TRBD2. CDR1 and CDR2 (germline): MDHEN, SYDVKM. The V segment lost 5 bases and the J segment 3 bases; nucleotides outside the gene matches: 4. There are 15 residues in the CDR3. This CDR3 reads CASSPRTSGSYEQYF. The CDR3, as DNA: TGTGCCAGCAGTCCACGGACTAGCGGGAGCTACGAGCAGTACTTC. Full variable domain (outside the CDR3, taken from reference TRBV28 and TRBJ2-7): DVKVTQSSRYLVKRTGEKVFLECVQDMDHENMFWYRQDPGLGLRLIYFSYDVKMKEKGDIPEGYSVSREKKERFSLILESASTNQTSMYLCASSPRTSGSYEQYFGPGTRLTVT.

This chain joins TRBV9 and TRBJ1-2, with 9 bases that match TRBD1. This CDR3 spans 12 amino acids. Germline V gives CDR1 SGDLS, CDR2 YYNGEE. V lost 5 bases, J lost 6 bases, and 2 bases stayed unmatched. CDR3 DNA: TGTGCCAGCAGACAGGGGGCCGATGGCTACACCTTC. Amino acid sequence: CASRQGADGYTF.

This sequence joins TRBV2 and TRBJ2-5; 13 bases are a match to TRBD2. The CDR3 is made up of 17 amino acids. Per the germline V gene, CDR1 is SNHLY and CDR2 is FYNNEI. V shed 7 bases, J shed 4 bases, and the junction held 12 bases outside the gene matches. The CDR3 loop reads CASNGWTSGREGETQYF. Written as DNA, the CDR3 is TGTGCCAGCAATGGGTGGACTAGCGGGAGAGAGGGAGAGACCCAGTACTTC.